One sample yielded the 31 T cell receptor beta chains listed below, sequenced in a study of cytomegalovirus exposure and HLA in healthy donors. The PCR used 60 Vbeta and 13 Jbeta primers. Generated by immunoSEQ multiplex PCR, the TCRdb table keeps only in-frame clones and is missing some. The table has about 94,000 clones, less than 8% seen once; the top ten hold approximately 2.4%. The sample comprised PBMCs. The receptors derive from a man aged 50 to 59 in good health and CMV-seronegative.

The V and J genes are TRBV30 and TRBJ2-7; 9 nucleotides line up with TRBD1. The germline gives CDR1 GTSNPN, CDR2 SVGIG (reference sequence). The CDR3 length is 13 residues. V shed 2 bases and J 5 bases; nucleotides not matched to a gene: 4. CDR3 protein: CAWSRDRGNEQYF. The CDR3 bases are TGTGCCTGGAGTCGCGACAGGGGGAACGAGCAGTACTTC.

The chain couples TRBV4-2 to TRBJ2-7, with 7 bases that match TRBD1. In germline, CDR1 is LGHNA, CDR2 YNFKEQ. The CDR3 is 16 residues long. Trimming cost V 4 bases and J 0 bases; bases outside gene matches: 9. DNA for the CDR3: TGTGCCAGCAGCCCTACACCGGGACAGAGCTCCTACGAGCAGTACTTC. It codes for CASSPTPGQSSYEQYF.

This clone was observed a few times. The genes are TRBV18 and TRBJ1-2; 10 positions match TRBD1. In germline, CDR1 is KGHSH, CDR2 LQKENI. This CDR3 is 14 amino acids long. Unmatched junction bases numbered 9, after V lost 6 bases and J lost 8 bases. The CDR3 region has the DNA TGTGCCAGCTCGCCCGGGACAGGGGTAGAAGGCTACACCTTC. Translated: CASSPGTGVEGYTF.

This clone was recorded a few times. This chain links TRBV28 with TRBJ2-5; D is possibly TRBD2 (5 bases). The CDR3 runs to 14 residues. V dropped 3 bases and J dropped 2 bases, with 10 bases sitting between them. Germline-derived CDR1 and CDR2 are MDHEN and SYDVKM. CDR3 in DNA: TGTGCCAGCAGTTTGCGGACGGGACAAGAGACCCAGTACTTC. This codes for CASSLRTGQETQYF.

There are a few counts of this clone. The J gene is TRBJ1-1, the V gene TRBV20-1; no clear D gene. The CDR3 is 10 residues long. The ends were cut back, 3 bases at V and 7 bases at J, with 6 bases in the middle. CDR1 DFQATT and CDR2 SNEGSKA come from the germline V gene (reference sequence). This CDR3 reads CSASNFEAFF. The CDR3 DNA is TGCAGTGCTAGTAATTTTGAAGCTTTCTTT.

This clone has more than one count but fewer than ten. This chain joins TRBV11-2 and TRBJ1-1, with no clear D. The CDR3 length is 13 residues. From germline, CDR1 is SGHAT and CDR2 FQNNGV. Trimming left V 0 bases short and J 8 bases short, with 10 bases between. CDR3 nucleotide sequence: TGTGCCAGCAGCTTAGACAGGCTTTGGGAAGCTTTCTTT. The encoded protein is CASSLDRLWEAFF.

This clone was counted between two and nine times. This sequence joins TRBV13 and TRBJ2-3, with D maybe TRBD2 (6 bases). The CDR3 runs 15 residues. The V end was cut by 3 bases, the J end by 3 bases, with 13 bases between. The germline V gene has CDR1 PRHDT and CDR2 FYEKMQ (reference sequence). Here the CDR3 DNA reads TGTGCCAGCAGCTTCCGCGGGGATCGTACAGATACGCAGTATTTT. It codes for CASSFRGDRTDTQYF.

The J gene is TRBJ1-1, the V gene TRBV2; no clear D gene. Trimming shortened V by 2 bases and J by 7 bases, and 17 bases separated the two germline ends. The CDR3 spans 15 residues. Germline CDR1 SNHLY, CDR2 FYNNEI. The CDR3 protein is CASSERWVNQVEAFF. Here the CDR3 DNA reads TGTGCCAGCAGTGAACGGTGGGTTAATCAGGTTGAAGCTTTCTTT.

This clone showed up just a few times. This chain links TRBV5-1 with TRBJ2-5; TRBD1 is a possible D gene (6 bases). The CDR3 contains 14 residues. Germline lookup yields CDR1 SGHRS and CDR2 YFSETQ. V gave up 0 bases and J gave up 2 bases, with 8 bases separating them. For the CDR3, the DNA is TGCGCCAGCAGCTTGGACGGGACACAAGAGACCCAGTACTTC. It specifies CASSLDGTQETQYF.

The chain links TRBV5-4 to TRBJ2-7; D remains ambiguous. Between the trimmed V and J ends, which lost 1 base and 0 bases, there was a span of 11 bases. The length of the CDR3 is 15 residues. Germline V gene lookup returns CDR1 SGHNT and CDR2 YYREEE (reference sequence). CDR3 loop: CASSLSPSDSYEQYF. As DNA, the CDR3 is TGTGCCAGCAGCTTGAGCCCGAGCGACTCCTACGAGCAGTACTTC. The complete variable domain, with remaining parts taken from reference TRBV5-4 and TRBJ2-7, reads ETGVTQSPTHLIKTRGQQVTLRCSSQSGHNTVSWYQQALGQGPQFIFQYYREEENGRGNFPPRFSGLQFPNYSSELNVNALELDDSALYLCASSLSPSDSYEQYFGPGTRLTVT.

The chain uses TRBV5-1 and TRBJ2-3, with TRBD1 matching 12 bases. This CDR3 contains 16 residues. V was pared by 4 bases and J by 4 bases, with 7 bases of the junction left unmatched. From germline, CDR1 is SGHRS and CDR2 YFSETQ. The CDR3 bases are TGCGCCAGCAGCGGCGGGACAGGGGGCCGCGCAGATACGCAGTATTTT. Amino acid sequence: CASSGGTGGRADTQYF.

The V gene is TRBV30, the J gene TRBJ1-5, with D perhaps matching TRBD1 (6 bases). There are 15 residues in the CDR3. Germline V gene lookup returns CDR1 GTSNPN and CDR2 SVGIG (reference sequence). Trimming removed 2 bases at V and 4 bases at J, with 15 bases between. The CDR3 spells CAWSSGMQGNQPQHF. DNA for the CDR3: TGTGCCTGGAGTTCCGGGATGCAGGGGAATCAGCCCCAGCATTTT.

The rearrangement joins TRBV6-6 to TRBJ2-4, with D perhaps matching TRBD2 (5 bases). Trimming removed 7 bases at V and 4 bases at J, with 11 bases between. The CDR3 is 13 residues long. Germline loops: CDR1 MNHNY, CDR2 SVGAGI (reference sequence). The CDR3 reads CASTGMRKNIQYF. The CDR3 nucleotides are TGTGCCAGCACCGGGATGCGTAAAAACATTCAGTACTTC.

J is TRBJ2-6 and V is TRBV27; 8 bases line up with TRBD2. J lost 1 base, V lost 6 bases, and 14 bases had no gene match. CDR1 MNHEY and CDR2 SMNVEV come from the germline V gene (reference sequence). This CDR3 region has 19 residues. In DNA form, the CDR3 reads TGTGCCAGCAGGTGGACTAGCAGGATCCCGATGTCTGGGGCCAACGTCCTGACTTTC. Amino acid sequence: CASRWTSRIPMSGANVLTF.

The chain is built from TRBV5-1 and TRBJ2-2; TRBD1 matches 7 bases. J gave up 0 bases and V 3 bases, and 8 bases lay outside the gene matches. This CDR3 is built from 17 residues. CDR1 is SGHRS and CDR2 is YFSETQ in the germline V gene. The CDR3 reads CASSSSPQGANTGELFF. The DNA for the CDR3 is TGCGCCAGCAGCTCCTCCCCGCAGGGGGCGAACACCGGGGAGCTGTTTTTT.

The chain has TRBV27 and TRBJ2-1; D is unresolved. Germline CDR1 MNHEY, CDR2 SMNVEV (reference sequence). The germline V and J ends were trimmed by 7 bases and 2 bases, with 12 bases remaining between them. The CDR3 totals 14 residues. The CDR3 loop reads CASKGTGAYNEQFF. In DNA, the CDR3 is TGTGCCAGCAAAGGTACGGGTGCCTACAATGAGCAGTTCTTC.

The CDR3 is CASSRSGGDYNEQFF. The CDR3 DNA follows: TGCGCCAGCAGCCGAAGCGGGGGGGACTACAATGAGCAGTTCTTC. V is TRBV5-1 and J is TRBJ2-1; 10 bases fit TRBD2. J gave up 3 bases and V 4 bases, and 4 bases lay outside the gene matches. The germline CDR1 and CDR2 sequences are SGHRS and YFSETQ. CDR3 length: 15 residues. The full variable domain, its missing parts supplied by reference TRBV5-1 and TRBJ2-1, is KAGVTQTPRYLIKTRGQQVTLSCSPISGHRSVSWYQQTPGQGLQFLFEYFSETQRNKGNFPGRFSGRQFSNSRSEMNVSTLELGDSALYLCASSRSGGDYNEQFFGPGTRLTVL.

The V gene is TRBV20-1, the J gene TRBJ2-7, with D perhaps TRBD1 (5 bases). Germline CDR1 is DFQATT and CDR2 is SNEGSKA (reference sequence). Trimming left V 6 bases short and J 7 bases short, with 13 bases between. This CDR3 is built from 11 residues. CDR3 bases: TGCAGTGCCGAAAGGGCAGGGGAGCAGTACTTC. Encoded protein: CSAERAGEQYF.

The chain carries TRBV7-2 and TRBJ1-2; unclear D gene. The CDR3 covers 15 residues. Trimming left V 0 bases short and J 8 bases short, with 16 bases between. The germline gives CDR1 SGHTA, CDR2 FQGNSA. Written as DNA, the CDR3 is TGTGCCAGCAGCTTAGCTCACCCCTCCACGGGGGGCTACACCTTC. It is translated as CASSLAHPSTGGYTF. Combining the CDR3 with reference TRBV7-2 and TRBJ1-2 gives the whole variable domain GAGVSQSPSNKVTEKGKDVELRCDPISGHTALYWYRQSLGQGLEFLIYFQGNSAPDKSGLPSDRFSAERTGGSVSTLTIQRTQQEDSAVYLCASSLAHPSTGGYTFGSGTRLTVV.

This clone was seen a few times. This rearrangement joins TRBV11-3 to TRBJ2-1; D unclear. Between the trimmed V and J ends, which lost 3 bases and 5 bases, there was a span of 8 bases. This CDR3 is built from 13 residues. Germline values: CDR1 SGHNT, CDR2 YENEEA. CDR3 in amino acids: CASSFSQNNEQFF. CDR3 nucleotide sequence: TGTGCCAGCAGCTTTTCCCAGAACAATGAGCAGTTCTTC.

The rearrangement uses TRBV29-1 and TRBJ2-6; 9 bases fit TRBD1. Germline lookup yields CDR1 SQVTM and CDR2 ANQGSEA. J gave up 2 bases and V 4 bases, and 0 bases lay outside the gene matches. The CDR3 extends over 14 amino acids. DNA of the CDR3: TGCAGCGTTGGGACAGGGGCTGGGGCCAACGTCCTGACTTTC. The encoded protein is CSVGTGAGANVLTF.

As concerns this clone: One end of the junction is discordant with germline, which a read error may explain. This sequence joins TRBV6-1 and TRBJ1-3; a weak D match, TRBD1 (5 bases). Looked up from germline, CDR1 is MNHNS and CDR2 is SASEGT. CDR3 length: 15 amino acids. CDR3 protein: CASSESGIPGNNIYF. DNA of the CDR3: TGTGCCAGCAGTGAATCAGGGATCCCCGGAAACAACATATATTTT.

The chain is built from TRBV30 and TRBJ2-7, with 7 nucleotides matching TRBD2. This CDR3 region has 16 residues. Trimming removed 2 bases from V and 1 base from J; junction bases left unmatched: 11. Germline V CDR1 and CDR2: GTSNPN, SVGIG (reference sequence). The CDR3 region has the DNA TGTGCCTGGAGTACCCCGGGGAGGGGTCTATCCTACGAGCAGTACTTC. It translates to CAWSTPGRGLSYEQYF.

The chain has TRBV7-2 and TRBJ2-5; maybe TRBD1 (6 bases). The germline V and J ends were trimmed by 1 base and 4 bases, with 10 bases remaining between them. The CDR3 runs 14 residues. Germline CDR1 is SGHTA and CDR2 is FQGNSA. As DNA, the CDR3 is TGTGCCAGCAGCTTAGTAGGCAGGGGAGAGACCCAGTACTTC. Its translation is CASSLVGRGETQYF. The variable domain in full, completed from reference TRBV7-2 and TRBJ2-5, reads GAGVSQSPSNKVTEKGKDVELRCDPISGHTALYWYRQSLGQGLEFLIYFQGNSAPDKSGLPSDRFSAERTGGSVSTLTIQRTQQEDSAVYLCASSLVGRGETQYFGPGTRLLVL.

This clone has only a few counts. V gene TRBV2 combines with J gene TRBJ2-7; TRBD2 agrees at 10 bases. With V trimmed by 4 bases and J by 4 bases, 4 bases remained unmatched. CDR1 and CDR2 from the germline V gene are SNHLY and FYNNEI. The CDR3 covers 14 residues. CDR3 bases: TGTGCCAGCAGTGGAGCTAGCGGGGGTTACGAGCAGTACTTC. It is translated as CASSGASGGYEQYF.

The rearrangement joins TRBV27 to TRBJ2-7, with 7 bases aligning to TRBD1. V lost 5 bases and J lost 6; bases outside the gene matches: 7. This CDR3 region has 13 residues. CDR1 is MNHEY and CDR2 is SMNVEV in the germline V gene (reference sequence). CDR3 nucleotides: TGTGCCAGCAGTAAGTGGGACAGCTTCGAGCAGTACTTC. Its protein product is CASSKWDSFEQYF.

The chain couples TRBV18 to TRBJ2-7; 12 positions agree with TRBD2. V shed 2 bases, J shed 6 bases, and the junction held 8 bases outside the gene matches. The CDR3 is made up of 16 amino acids. Germline V lookup: CDR1 KGHSH, CDR2 LQKENI. CDR3 sequence (DNA): TGTGCCAGCTCACCAGGAACTAGCGGGGGGCTGGGCGAGCAGTACTTC. Translating it yields CASSPGTSGGLGEQYF. Combining the CDR3 with reference TRBV18 and TRBJ2-7 gives the whole variable domain NAGVMQNPRHLVRRRGQEARLRCSPMKGHSHVYWYRQLPEEGLKFMVYLQKENIIDESGMPKERFSAEFPKEGPSILRIQQVVRGDSAAYFCASSPGTSGGLGEQYFGPGTRLTVT.

This clone turned up a few times. The chain combines TRBV9 with TRBJ1-2; D possibly corresponds to TRBD1 (5 bases). This CDR3 contains 16 residues. The V gene lost 0 bases and the J gene lost 4 bases, with 16 bases spanning the gap. Germline CDR1 and CDR2: SGDLS and YYNGEE. The CDR3 nucleotides are TGTGCCAGCAGCGTAGGAGGGGAGGGGAGTCTCTATGGCTACACCTTC. Its protein is CASSVGGEGSLYGYTF.

This chain connects TRBV10-3 to TRBJ2-7; 8 nucleotides line up with TRBD1. The CDR3 totals 15 residues. The V gene end was trimmed by 0 bases and the J gene end by 2 bases; junction bases not matched to a gene: 3. Germline values: CDR1 ENHRY, CDR2 SYGVKD. The CDR3 nucleotides read TGTGCCATCAGTGAGTCGCAGGGGGCCACCTACGAGCAGTACTTC. It translates to CAISESQGATYEQYF.

As to this clone: At one of its ends the junction is not consistent with the germline gene, which may arise from a read error. This rearrangement joins TRBV11-1 to TRBJ1-1, with 7 bases matching TRBD1. The germline V gene has CDR1 SGHAT and CDR2 FQDESV (reference sequence). The CDR3 sequence is 14 residues long. CDR3 sequence: CASSPRGQNTEAFF. The CDR3 coding sequence is TGTGCCAGCAGCCCGCGGGGACAGAACACCGAAGCTTTCTTT.

The sample holds a few counts of this clone. The V gene is TRBV5-6, the J gene TRBJ2-5, with D maybe TRBD2 (6 bases). The V end was cut by 6 bases, the J end by 4 bases, with 19 bases between. Germline V lookup: CDR1 SGHDT, CDR2 YYEEEE. CDR3 size: 15 residues. The CDR3, as DNA: TGTGCCAGCACCGCCCGGCGGGGACCCCCAGAGACCCAGTACTTC. Protein sequence: CASTARRGPPETQYF.